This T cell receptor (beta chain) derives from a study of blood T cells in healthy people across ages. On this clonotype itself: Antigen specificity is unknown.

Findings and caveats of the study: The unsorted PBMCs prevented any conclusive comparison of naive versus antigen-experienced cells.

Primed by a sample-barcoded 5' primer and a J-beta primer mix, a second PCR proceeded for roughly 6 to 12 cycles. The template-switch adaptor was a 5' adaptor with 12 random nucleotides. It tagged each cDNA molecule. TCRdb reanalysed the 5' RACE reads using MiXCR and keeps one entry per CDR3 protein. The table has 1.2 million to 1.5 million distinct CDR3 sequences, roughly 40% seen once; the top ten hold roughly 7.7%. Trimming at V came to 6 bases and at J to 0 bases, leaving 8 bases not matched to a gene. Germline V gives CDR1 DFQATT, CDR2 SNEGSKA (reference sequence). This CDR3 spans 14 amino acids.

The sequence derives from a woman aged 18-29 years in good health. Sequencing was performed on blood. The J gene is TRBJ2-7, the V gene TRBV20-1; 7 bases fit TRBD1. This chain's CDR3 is CSATKGANSYEQYF. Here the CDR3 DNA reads TGCAGTGCCACCAAGGGGGCAAACTCCTACGAGCAGTACTTC.